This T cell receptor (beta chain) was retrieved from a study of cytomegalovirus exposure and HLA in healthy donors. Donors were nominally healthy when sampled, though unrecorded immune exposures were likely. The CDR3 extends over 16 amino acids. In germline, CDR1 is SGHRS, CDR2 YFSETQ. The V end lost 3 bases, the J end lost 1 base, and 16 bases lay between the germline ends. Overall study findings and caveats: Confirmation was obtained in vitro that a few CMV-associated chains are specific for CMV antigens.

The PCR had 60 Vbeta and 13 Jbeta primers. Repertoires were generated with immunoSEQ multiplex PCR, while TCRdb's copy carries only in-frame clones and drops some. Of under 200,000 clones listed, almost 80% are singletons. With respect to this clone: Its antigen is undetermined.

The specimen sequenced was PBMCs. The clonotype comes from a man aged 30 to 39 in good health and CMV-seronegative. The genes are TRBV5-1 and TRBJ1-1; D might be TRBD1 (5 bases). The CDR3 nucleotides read TGCGCCAGCAGCTCGGGGGTTGGATGGGAGAACACTGAAGCTTTCTTT. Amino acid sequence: CASSSGVGWENTEAFF.